The rows below give T cell receptor beta chains drawn from one sample of a study of a mutant IDH1 vaccine in newly diagnosed glioma. No antigen has been identified for these receptors. Clones were read by immunoSEQ multiplex PCR, and TCRdb kept only the in-frame ones, dropping some. The sample lists about 34,000 clones; around nine tenths were seen once. The sequences come from PBMCs, collected from a glioma patient whose treatment included an IDH1 peptide vaccine. Every receptor here comes from a woman in her thirties with glioma. CDR3s include the opening cysteine and the closing phenylalanine or tryptophan. A D gene is named only where the DNA matches it firmly. Clone size is not always given. Where it is, it says once, few, many or a class for expanded clones.

V,J,size,D,DNA,CDR3
TRBV5-6,TRBJ1-3,-,-,TGTGCCAGCAGCTTGGGGGCCGGTGCCTCTGGAAACACCATATATTTT,CASSLGAGASGNTIYF
TRBV9,TRBJ1-4,-,-,TGTGCCAGCAGCCCGGGGGGGGGAGAAAAACTGTTTTTT,CASSPGGGEKLFF
TRBV7-8,TRBJ2-5,-,-,TGTGCCAGCAGCTTGGGACGCCTCCAAGAGACCCAGTACTTC,CASSLGRLQETQYF
TRBV4-2,TRBJ1-2,-,-,TGTGCCAGCAGTCTCGGGATACGGGATGGCTACACCTTC,CASSLGIRDGYTF
TRBV2,TRBJ1-2,-,-,TGTGCCAGCAGTGATTGGGACACTAACTATGGCTACACCTTC,CASSDWDTNYGYTF
TRBV11-2,TRBJ2-7,-,-,TGTGCCAGCAGCTTAGATACCAAAGGGAGCTACGAGCAGTACTTC,CASSLDTKGSYEQYF
TRBV2,TRBJ1-1,-,-,TGTGCCAGCTTGTCCAGTGGGACTGAAGCTTTCTTT,CASLSSGTEAFF
TRBV25-1,TRBJ1-3,-,-,TGTGCCAGCAGTGTCCCGAGATCGGGCTGGGGAAACACCATATATTTT,CASSVPRSGWGNTIYF
TRBV11-2,TRBJ1-6,-,-,TGTGCCAGCAGCTTCCAAGGAGGGGGGCCGGATAATTCACCCCTCCACTTT,CASSFQGGGPDNSPLHF
TRBV5-1,TRBJ1-2,once,-,TGCGCCAGCAGCTTGGGGACAGACTTCTATGGCTACACCTTC,CASSLGTDFYGYTF
TRBV20-1,TRBJ2-3,-,TRBD1,TGCAGTGCTGGACAGGCAGATACGCAGTATTTT,CSAGQADTQYF
TRBV29-1,TRBJ2-7,-,-,TGCAGCGTTGTGGGCTCGGGACCCCAGTACTTC,CSVVGSGPQYF
TRBV30,TRBJ1-1,-,-,TGTGCCTGGAGCACCCTTACGGGCCTTGAAGCTTTCTTT,CAWSTLTGLEAFF
TRBV18,TRBJ1-2,-,-,TGTGCCAGCTCACCACCGGCGCGAATTAACTATGGCTACACCTTC,CASSPPARINYGYTF
TRBV5-6,TRBJ2-7,-,TRBD2,TGTGCCAGCAGCGCCGGGGGGGCAAAGCAGTACTTC,CASSAGGAKQYF
TRBV12-2,TRBJ1-1,-,-,TGTGCAAGTCGCTTATCGAACACTGAAGCTTTCTTT,CASRLSNTEAFF
TRBV9,TRBJ2-3,-,-,TGTGCCAGCAGCGTAGGGGGGGCCGGTGGAGATACGCAGTATTTT,CASSVGGAGGDTQYF
TRBV5-1,TRBJ1-1,-,-,TGCGCCAGCAGCTTGTCGGGGGGCACTGAAGCTTTCTTT,CASSLSGGTEAFF
TRBV18,TRBJ2-5,-,TRBD1,TGTGCCAGCTCACCCACTTGGACAGGGGGCGGAGGAGAGACCCAGTACTTC,CASSPTWTGGGGETQYF
TRBV6-5,TRBJ1-1,-,-,TGTGCCAGCAGTTACTCCCTCGGTGGAACTGAAGCTTTCTTT,CASSYSLGGTEAFF
TRBV5-1,TRBJ2-5,-,-,TGCGCCAGCAGCTCCAACCCCACGCTACAAGAGACCCAGTACTTC,CASSSNPTLQETQYF
TRBV5-1,TRBJ1-2,-,-,TGCGCCAGCAGCTTGGAGTACCAAGCGCTATATGGCTACACCTTC,CASSLEYQALYGYTF
TRBV4-2,TRBJ1-1,-,-,TGTGCCAGCAGCCATCTTGGGAGGAGGGGAGGGACTGAAGCTTTCTTT,CASSHLGRRGGTEAFF
TRBV14,TRBJ2-2,-,-,TGTGCCAGCAGCCTCCTAGGAAATGTAGCCGGGGAGCTGTTTTTT,CASSLLGNVAGELFF
TRBV10-1,TRBJ1-2,-,TRBD1,TGCGCCAGCAGTCGAGACAGGGCCTTCGGCTACACCTTC,CASSRDRAFGYTF
TRBV5-5,TRBJ1-1,-,-,TGTGCCAGCAGCTTGGTTATTGACAGAGGAAACACTGAAGCTTTCTTT,CASSLVIDRGNTEAFF
TRBV20-1,TRBJ1-4,-,-,TGCAGTGCTAGATTAGGGGAAAAACTGTTTTTT,CSARLGEKLFF
TRBV5-1,TRBJ1-1,-,-,TGCGCCAGCAGCTTGAGCCCTTCCACTGAAGCTTTCTTT,CASSLSPSTEAFF
TRBV29-1,TRBJ1-5,-,-,TGCAGCGCCTCCCAGGGGAACCGGCCCCAGCATTTT,CSASQGNRPQHF
TRBV7-3,TRBJ2-1,few,TRBD2,TGTGCCAGCAGCTTAGTAGCGGGGGGGCTCTACAATGAGCAGTTCTTC,CASSLVAGGLYNEQFF
TRBV5-1,TRBJ1-4,-,-,TGCGCCAGCAGCTCCGGACAGCCTGGGGAAAAACTGTTTTTT,CASSSGQPGEKLFF
TRBV4-3,TRBJ1-1,-,-,TGCGCCAGCAGCCCGGACATGTTGAACACTGAAGCTTTCTTT,CASSPDMLNTEAFF
TRBV2,TRBJ2-7,-,-,TGTGCCAGCAAAAGGACACTGATTGCCTCCTACGAGCAGTACTTC,CASKRTLIASYEQYF
TRBV10-1,TRBJ2-2,-,TRBD1,TGCGCCAGCAGTCGGGGACAGGGGTCTTCCGGGGAGCTGTTTTTT,CASSRGQGSSGELFF
TRBV6-5,TRBJ2-5,-,TRBD1,TGTGCCAGCAGTTACTCCTTTGACAGGGCAGAGACCCAGTACTTC,CASSYSFDRAETQYF
TRBV27,TRBJ1-2,-,TRBD1,TGTGCCAGCAGTTCCCCCAGACAGGGGACAAATGGCTACACCTTC,CASSSPRQGTNGYTF
TRBV11-2,TRBJ1-1,once,-,TGTGCCAGCAGCTTAGTCGGTGGAAGGGTTCCTGAAGCTTTCTTT,CASSLVGGRVPEAFF
TRBV13,TRBJ2-7,once,TRBD2,TGTGCCAGCAGCTTGATGAGCGGGGGCGGCCCCGAGCAGTACTTC,CASSLMSGGGPEQYF
TRBV18,TRBJ1-2,-,TRBD1,TGTGCCAGCTCAGAGGGACAGGCCTTCTATGGCTACACCTTC,CASSEGQAFYGYTF
TRBV5-6,TRBJ1-6,-,-,TGTGCCAGCAGCTTGGTTCGGGAGGAACTCCACTTT,CASSLVREELHF
TRBV25-1,TRBJ2-2,-,-,TGTGCCAGCAGTGTTTGGGGGACCGGGGAGCTGTTTTTT,CASSVWGTGELFF
TRBV25-1,TRBJ1-2,-,TRBD1,TGTGCCAGCAGTGAGCAGGGGGTGCATGGTGGCTACACCTTC,CASSEQGVHGGYTF
TRBV5-1,TRBJ2-1,-,TRBD2,TGCGCCAGCAGCTTGGGCCCTAGCGGGGGCCAATACAATGAGCAGTTCTTC,CASSLGPSGGQYNEQFF
TRBV9,TRBJ2-5,-,TRBD1,TGTGCCAGCAGCGTCCAACAGGGGCCGGGGCTTGGGACCCAGTACTTC,CASSVQQGPGLGTQYF
TRBV19,TRBJ1-2,-,-,TGTGCCAGTAGCCAAAACTATGGCTACACCTTC,CASSQNYGYTF
TRBV19,TRBJ1-5,-,-,TGTGCCAGTAGTCGAAAACAGGGATCCAGCAATCAGCCCCAGCATTTT,CASSRKQGSSNQPQHF
TRBV4-2,TRBJ1-2,-,-,TGTGCCAGCAGCCAAGATAAGCTGAGGGAGGGGGTCTATGGCTACACCTTC,CASSQDKLREGVYGYTF
TRBV4-3,TRBJ1-5,-,-,TGCGCCAGCAGCCCATTGCGGGGGCTGCCCCAGCATTTT,CASSPLRGLPQHF
TRBV4-1,TRBJ2-2,few,TRBD2,TGCGCCAGCAGCCTGGGACTAGCGGCGAACACCGGGGAGCTGTTTTTT,CASSLGLAANTGELFF
TRBV10-3,TRBJ1-2,-,TRBD1,TGTGCCATCAGGGCCACAGGGGGCGCATTGTGGACGGGCTACACCTTC,CAIRATGGALWTGYTF